The 15 T cell receptor beta chains listed next were all sequenced from one sample in a study of T cells after posttransplantation cyclophosphamide (dated by TCRdb to the mid-2010s). The receptor library was made with the immunoSEQ multiplex PCR assay. TCRdb re-hosts the immuneACCESS table, in-frame sequences only. Its copies lack some clones; in the studies checked, an unresolved V gene accounts for under half of them, and the cause for the rest is not known. Recorded for this sample are some 61,000 clones; about 94% of them occurred a single time. Of the sample, 2.5% to 3% falls within the top ten clones. The sample taken for sequencing was PBMCs. These receptors all come from a woman in her 30s in good health and a related stem cell transplant donor.

The CDR3 nucleotides read TGCGCCAGCAGCCGGGGTTTCAATCAGCCCCAGCATTTT. Translating gives CASSRGFNQPQHF. The chain has TRBV4-1 and TRBJ1-5; D is unresolved. V dropped 4 bases and J dropped 3 bases, with 7 bases sitting between them. The CDR3 has 13 amino acids. Per germline, CDR1 MGHRA and CDR2 YSYEKL.

V is TRBV19 and J is TRBJ1-1; possibly TRBD1 for D (5 bases). CDR3 length: 16 residues. Trimming shortened V by 0 bases and J by 2 bases, and 13 bases separated the two germline ends. Germline CDR1 is LNHDA and CDR2 is SQIVND (reference sequence). CDR3 sequence reads: CASSIDPRETNTEAFF. CDR3 DNA sequence: TGTGCCAGTAGTATAGACCCCAGGGAGACTAACACTGAAGCTTTCTTT.

This clone was counted once. V usage is TRBV7-9 and J usage is TRBJ2-7, with D maybe TRBD2 (7 bases). The CDR3 is 15 amino acids. V lost 1 base, J lost 1 base, and 11 bases lay in between. Per the germline V gene, CDR1 is SEHNR and CDR2 is FQNEAQ (reference sequence). CDR3 loop: CASSLVGGPSYEQYF. CDR3 DNA sequence: TGTGCCAGCAGCTTAGTGGGGGGGCCGTCCTACGAGCAGTACTTC.

The chain recombines TRBV19 with TRBJ1-5; TRBD1 aligns across 9 bases. The junction had 5 bases not matched to a gene; V was cut back by 6 bases and J by 5 bases. The CDR3 totals 14 residues. CDR1 is LNHDA and CDR2 is SQIVND in the germline V gene (reference sequence). DNA for the CDR3: TGTGCCAGTAGATTACAGGGGGCTGATCAGCCCCAGCATTTT. Translating it yields CASRLQGADQPQHF.

The chain links TRBV4-1 to TRBJ2-1; D assignment may be TRBD1 or TRBD2 (5 bases each). The germline V gene encodes CDR1 MGHRA and CDR2 YSYEKL. The ends were cut back, 3 bases at V and 2 bases at J, with 17 bases in the middle. This CDR3 has 17 amino acids. In DNA form, the CDR3 reads TGCGCCAGCAGCCAGGGACCTCAGGCAGGCGCCTACAATGAGCAGTTCTTC. Amino acid sequence: CASSQGPQAGAYNEQFF.

The CDR3 coding sequence is TGCGCCAGCAGCTTGGTCGCAGGACGGCTGAACTATGGCTACACCTTC. It specifies CASSLVAGRLNYGYTF. The rearrangement links TRBV5-1 to TRBJ1-2; D is ambiguous. CDR3 length equals 16 residues. The germline V gene has CDR1 SGHRS and CDR2 YFSETQ. V was clipped by 0 bases and J by 2 bases, with 14 bases between them.

The CDR3: CASSVATPSGGLRSYNEQFF. CDR3 nucleotide sequence: TGTGCCAGCAGCGTAGCTACTCCTAGCGGGGGACTCCGTTCATACAATGAGCAGTTCTTC. J is TRBJ2-1 and V is TRBV9, with 10 bases aligning to TRBD2. Trimming removed 0 bases from V and 4 bases from J; junction bases left unmatched: 16. The CDR3 sequence is 20 residues long. Germline values: CDR1 SGDLS, CDR2 YYNGEE.

This rearrangement joins TRBV4-1 to TRBJ1-1; D is ambiguous. The CDR3 covers 15 residues. From germline, CDR1 is MGHRA and CDR2 YSYEKL. V was cut by 4 bases and J by 5 bases, with 17 bases left in between. The CDR3 here is CASSPGSALRTEAFF. The CDR3 DNA is TGCGCCAGCAGCCCGGGGTCAGCATTGAGGACTGAAGCTTTCTTT.

The V gene is TRBV7-2, the J gene TRBJ2-3, with TRBD1 matching 7 bases. Unmatched junction bases numbered 5, after V lost 2 bases and J lost 3 bases. The CDR3 consists of 15 residues. Germline loops: CDR1 SGHTA, CDR2 FQGNSA. The CDR3 here is CASSLTGVSTDTQYF. The CDR3 nucleotides read TGTGCCAGCAGCTTAACAGGGGTTTCTACAGATACGCAGTATTTT.

The genes are TRBV19 and TRBJ2-5; no firm D call. The end of the DNA aligns better with TRBJ2-7, so the J call may be wrong. Germline V gene lookup returns CDR1 LNHDA and CDR2 SQIVND (reference sequence). The CDR3 contains 13 residues. The CDR3 sequence is CASSTQKHYEQYF. Here the CDR3 DNA reads TGTGCCAGTAGTACCCAAAAACACTACGAGCAGTACTTC.

The chain is built from TRBV2 and TRBJ2-3; 7 positions match TRBD2. Germline V gene data show CDR1 as SNHLY and CDR2 as FYNNEI. This CDR3 has 16 residues. V lost 6 bases to trimming and J lost 1 base; unmatched junction nucleotides: 10. In nucleotides, the CDR3 is TGTGCCAGCAGCAGGTCTCTAGCGGCCGGCACAGATACGCAGTATTTT. Translating gives CASSRSLAAGTDTQYF.

CDR3 nucleotide sequence: TGTGCCAGCTGGGTCGGGGAAGGCTCACCCCTCCACTTT. Protein sequence: CASWVGEGSPLHF. J is TRBJ1-6 and V is TRBV18, with D unclear. The V gene's germline CDR1 is KGHSH and CDR2 LQKENI. The CDR3 has 13 residues. V lost 7 bases and J 10 bases, leaving 14 bases between the germline ends. The full variable domain, rest sourced from reference TRBV18 and TRBJ1-6, is NAGVMQNPRHLVRRRGQEARLRCSPMKGHSHVYWYRQLPEEGLKFMVYLQKENIIDESGMPKERFSAEFPKEGPSILRIQQVVRGDSAAYFCASWVGEGSPLHFGNGTRLTVT.

The J gene is TRBJ2-3, the V gene TRBV7-2, with D possibly matching TRBD2 (5 bases). Trimming removed 5 bases at V and 4 bases at J, with 10 bases between. This CDR3 has 13 amino acids. In germline, CDR1 is SGHTA, CDR2 FQGNSA. The CDR3: CASSPSGPDTQYF. DNA for the CDR3: TGTGCCAGCAGCCCAAGCGGTCCAGATACGCAGTATTTT.

The chain recombines TRBV9 with TRBJ2-3, with unresolved D. The CDR3 has 13 residues. Trimming removed 4 bases from V and 2 bases from J, with 8 bases in between. Per the germline V gene, CDR1 is SGDLS and CDR2 is YYNGEE. CDR3 nucleotides: TGTGCCAGCAGCCCTGGAACCACAGATACGCAGTATTTT. This gives the protein CASSPGTTDTQYF.

This chain connects TRBV25-1 to TRBJ2-1; TRBD1 might be the D (6 bases). Trimming cost V 2 bases and J 1 base, with 15 bases left between them. The CDR3 loop spans 17 amino acids. In germline, CDR1 is MGHDK, CDR2 SYGVNS. CDR3 protein: CASSEGGQGLSYNEQFF. CDR3 in DNA: TGTGCCAGCAGTGAAGGGGGACAAGGGCTATCCTACAATGAGCAGTTCTTC.